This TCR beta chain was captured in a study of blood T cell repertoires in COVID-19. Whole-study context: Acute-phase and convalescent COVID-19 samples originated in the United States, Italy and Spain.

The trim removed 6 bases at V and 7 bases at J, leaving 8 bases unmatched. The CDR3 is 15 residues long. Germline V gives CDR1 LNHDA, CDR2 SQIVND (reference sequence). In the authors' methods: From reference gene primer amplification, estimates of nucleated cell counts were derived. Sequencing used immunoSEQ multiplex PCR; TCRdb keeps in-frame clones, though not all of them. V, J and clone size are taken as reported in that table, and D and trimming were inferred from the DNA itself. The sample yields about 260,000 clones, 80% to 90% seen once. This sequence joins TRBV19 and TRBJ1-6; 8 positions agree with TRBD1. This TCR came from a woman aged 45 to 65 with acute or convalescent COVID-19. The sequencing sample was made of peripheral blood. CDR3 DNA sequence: TGTGCCAGTAGGATACAGGGGGTCAGGAATTCACCCCTCCACTTT. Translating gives CASRIQGVRNSPLHF. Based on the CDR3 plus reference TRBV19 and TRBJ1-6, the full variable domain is DGGITQSPKYLFRKEGQNVTLSCEQNLNHDAMYWYRQDPGQGLRLIYYSQIVNDFQKGDIAEGYSVSREKKESFPLTVTSAQKNPTAFYLCASRIQGVRNSPLHFGNGTRLTVT.